The 16 T cell receptor beta chains reported below all come from one sample, sequenced in a study of T cell repertoires in cytomegalovirus infection (dated by TCRdb to the late 2010s). In light of the paper, this sample's treatment or condition label describes: in vitro stimulation with specific CMV peptide epitopes to enrich CMV-specific T cells. These receptors' targets are unknown. TCRdb records Illumina HiSeq 1500 as the sequencer. TCRdb cleaned the public reads at Q25 with fastp, built clones with MiXCR and kept in-frame beta chains. One record per CDR3 amino acid sequence lists the most common genes and DNA. This sample gives around 300,000 distinct CDR3 sequences in total; around 20% of them show up just once. The top ten hold approximately 19% of the sample. Sequenced here: cultured PBMCs, sampled from culture after CMV antigen stimulation. The origin of the receptors is a human donor in good health (CMV status not recorded). Some clones in this sample may be carry-over from other donors' samples.

There are a few counts of this clonotype. V is TRBV19 and J is TRBJ1-1, with D possibly matching TRBD1 (5 bases). This CDR3 has 13 amino acids. The V end lost 5 bases, the J end lost 5 bases, and 12 bases lay between the germline ends. Germline-derived CDR1 and CDR2 are LNHDA and SQIVND (reference sequence). The CDR3 loop reads CASSAGGTTEAFF. The CDR3 bases are TGTGCCAGTAGTGCAGGAGGGACGACTGAAGCTTTCTTT.

This clonotype was recorded a few times. The chain employs TRBV7-3 and TRBJ2-1, with D possibly matching TRBD2 (6 bases). V gave up 0 bases and J gave up 7 bases, with 16 bases separating them. The CDR3 is made up of 16 amino acids. Looked up from germline, CDR1 is SGHTA and CDR2 is FQGTGA. The CDR3, as DNA: TGTGCCAGCAGCTTAACTTCGCCTAGCGCCTGGAATGAGCAGTTCTTC. Its protein is CASSLTSPSAWNEQFF.

This chain joins TRBV7-6 and TRBJ2-5, with TRBD1 matching over 9 bases. CDR3 length: 16 amino acids. Trimming removed 5 bases from V and 5 bases from J; junction bases left unmatched: 12. CDR1 is SGHVS and CDR2 is FNYEAQ in the germline V gene. CDR3 in amino acids: CASSPHPGQGGETQYF. Written as DNA, the CDR3 is TGTGCCAGCAGCCCCCACCCGGGACAGGGTGGCGAGACCCAGTACTTC.

This clonotype was seen a handful of times. V gene TRBV19 combines with J gene TRBJ2-3; D is unresolved. With 3 bases removed from V and 0 bases from J, the gap between germline ends came to 7 bases. The CDR3 covers 14 residues. CDR1 is LNHDA, CDR2 SQIVND, per germline (reference sequence). CDR3 DNA sequence: TGTGCCAGTAGTATGACGGTTAGCACAGATACGCAGTATTTT. Translation gives CASSMTVSTDTQYF.

Only a few counts were recorded for this clonotype. CDR3 sequence: CASSIGTVDTGELFF. The CDR3 DNA is TGTGCCAGTAGTATCGGGACGGTTGACACCGGGGAGCTGTTTTTT. The chain combines TRBV19 with TRBJ2-2; the D call may be TRBD1 or TRBD2 (5 bases each). Germline assignment: CDR1 LNHDA and CDR2 SQIVND (reference sequence). The V end lost 3 bases, the J end lost 3 bases, and 11 bases lay between the germline ends. The CDR3 extends over 15 amino acids.

The rearrangement uses TRBV4-1 and TRBJ2-1; no definite D call. Trimming took off 0 bases at V and 0 bases at J, with 9 bases between the two ends. The germline CDR1 and CDR2 sequences are MGHRA and YSYEKL. The CDR3 runs 16 residues. CDR3 region: CASSQDPGYSYNEQFF. The CDR3 DNA is TGCGCCAGCAGCCAAGATCCGGGTTACTCCTACAATGAGCAGTTCTTC.

The chain recombines TRBV6-1 with TRBJ2-5; TRBD2 matches at 11 bases. Germline-derived CDR1 and CDR2 are MNHNS and SASEGT. CDR3 length: 14 residues. The V and J ends lost 8 bases and 5 bases, in that order; junction bases with no gene match: 7. The CDR3 nucleotides read TGTGCCAGCGGCGCCGGACTAGCGGGCGAGACCCAGTACTTC. Its translation: CASGAGLAGETQYF.

The table lists this clonotype with a few counts. This chain uses TRBV7-3 with TRBJ2-7; TRBD2 aligns across 8 bases. CDR1 and CDR2 from the germline V gene are SGHTA and FQGTGA. The CDR3 extends over 15 amino acids. V trimming: 4 bases; J trimming: 3 bases; junction bases outside the gene matches: 8. The CDR3 sequence: CASSSPGAGVYEQYF. CDR3 nucleotides: TGTGCCAGCAGCTCCCCGGGAGCGGGAGTCTACGAGCAGTACTTC.

The V gene is TRBV20-1, the J gene TRBJ2-1, with D unresolved. The CDR3 has 13 amino acids. V was cut by 3 bases and J by 6 bases, with 12 bases left in between. From germline, CDR1 is DFQATT and CDR2 SNEGSKA (reference sequence). The CDR3 sequence is CSASVVALNEQFF. The CDR3, as DNA: TGCAGTGCTAGCGTTGTGGCTCTCAATGAGCAGTTCTTC.

The rearrangement uses TRBV4-2 and TRBJ2-1; 7 nucleotides agree with TRBD2. V trimming: 0 bases; J trimming: 1 base; junction bases outside the gene matches: 3. The CDR3 extends over 16 amino acids. Per germline, CDR1 LGHNA and CDR2 YNFKEQ. The CDR3 DNA reads as TGTGCCAGCAGCCAAGAGGCGGGAGTTTCCTACAATGAGCAGTTCTTC. It encodes CASSQEAGVSYNEQFF.

This clonotype was detected ten times or more. The J gene is TRBJ2-3, the V gene TRBV29-1, with D maybe TRBD2 (6 bases). CDR3 length: 14 residues. The V gene lost 7 bases and the J gene lost 2 bases, with 16 bases spanning the gap. Germline loops: CDR1 SQVTM, CDR2 ANQGSEA. This chain's CDR3 is CSASGGEVTDTQYF. CDR3 DNA sequence: TGCAGCGCCTCCGGTGGGGAGGTCACAGATACGCAGTATTTT.

This clonotype was seen repeatedly, ten times or more. The chain couples TRBV7-2 to TRBJ2-5; D uncertain. In germline, CDR1 is SGHTA, CDR2 FQGNSA. The CDR3 totals 12 residues. V lost 1 base and J lost 3, with 3 bases in between. CDR3 nucleotide sequence: TGTGCCAGCAGCTTAGGGGAAGAGACCCAGTACTTC. It translates to CASSLGEETQYF.

This clonotype was recorded many times. J is TRBJ2-1 and V is TRBV7-2; TRBD2 agrees at 10 bases. With 1 base clipped from V and 6 bases from J, the junction kept 6 bases outside the gene matches. Germline V lookup: CDR1 SGHTA, CDR2 FQGNSA. This CDR3 spans 16 amino acids. CDR3 DNA sequence: TGTGCCAGCAGCTTAGAAGGGACTAGCGTACGCAATGAGCAGTTCTTC. Amino acid sequence: CASSLEGTSVRNEQFF.

The chain joins TRBV5-1 to TRBJ1-4; D is unresolved. Germline values: CDR1 SGHRS, CDR2 YFSETQ. The CDR3 runs to 18 residues. The V and J ends lost 5 bases and 0 bases respectively, with 20 bases between them. CDR3 in DNA: TGCGCCAGCAGTCGGGGTGACAATTCCCTGGCAACTAATGAAAAACTGTTTTTT. The encoded protein is CASSRGDNSLATNEKLFF.

This rearrangement joins TRBV6-5 to TRBJ1-2; possibly TRBD1 for D (6 bases). This CDR3 is 15 amino acids long. Trimming stripped 0 bases from V and 4 bases from J, with 12 bases between. The germline gives CDR1 MNHEY, CDR2 SVGAGI. The CDR3 DNA sequence: TGTGCCAGCAGTTACTCTGAGGGGACACCCTATGGCTACACCTTC. This sequence encodes CASSYSEGTPYGYTF.

This rearrangement joins TRBV14 to TRBJ1-2; 9 nucleotides align to TRBD1. Unmatched junction bases numbered 5, after V lost 5 bases and J lost 4 bases. The CDR3 spans 14 residues. In germline, CDR1 is SGHDN, CDR2 FVKESK. The CDR3 is CASSARTGAYGYTF. CDR3 bases: TGTGCCAGCAGCGCCCGGACAGGGGCCTATGGCTACACCTTC.